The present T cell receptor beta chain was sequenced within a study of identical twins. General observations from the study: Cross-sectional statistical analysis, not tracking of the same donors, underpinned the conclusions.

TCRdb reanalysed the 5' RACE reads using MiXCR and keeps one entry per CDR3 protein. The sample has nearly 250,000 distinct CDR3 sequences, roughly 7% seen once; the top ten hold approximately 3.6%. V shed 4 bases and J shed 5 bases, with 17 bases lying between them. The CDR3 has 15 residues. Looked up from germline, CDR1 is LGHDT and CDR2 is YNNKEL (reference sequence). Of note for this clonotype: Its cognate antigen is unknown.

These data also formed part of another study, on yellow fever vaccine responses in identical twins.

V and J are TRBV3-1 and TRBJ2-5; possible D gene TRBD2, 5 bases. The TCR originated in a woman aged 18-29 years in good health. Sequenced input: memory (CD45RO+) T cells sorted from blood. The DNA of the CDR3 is TGTGCCAGCAGCCCTTCTTATGGAGGCAGGGAGACCCAGTACTTC. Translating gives CASSPSYGGRETQYF.